Following are 12 T cell receptor beta chains from one sample sequenced in a study of blood T cell repertoires in COVID-19. Assay used: immunoSEQ multiplex PCR; TCRdb lists only in-frame clones, some missing. The sample lists 250,000 or so clones, roughly 82% occurring once. Sequencing input: PBMCs or T cells enriched from blood (not recorded which). The receptors stem from a woman in her fifties or sixties who had recovered from COVID-19.

The chain joins TRBV5-1 to TRBJ2-1; D is perhaps TRBD2 (5 bases). The V and J ends lost 4 bases and 8 bases respectively, with 13 bases between them. Germline-derived CDR1 and CDR2 are SGHRS and YFSETQ. The CDR3 spans 13 residues. CDR3 sequence: CASSSGPRDEQFF. DNA for the CDR3: TGCGCCAGCAGCAGCGGACCCCGCGATGAGCAGTTCTTC.

The chain recombines TRBV20-1 with TRBJ2-1; D ambiguous. Trimming took 5 bases from V and 7 from J, leaving 6 bases between them. From germline, CDR1 is DFQATT and CDR2 SNEGSKA (reference sequence). This CDR3 has 10 residues. The CDR3 nucleotides read TGCAGTGCTGTCGAGAATGAGCAGTTCTTC. Amino acids: CSAVENEQFF.

The chain joins TRBV10-3 to TRBJ1-2; TRBD1 agrees at 7 bases. J was trimmed by 4 bases and V by 3 bases; bases with no gene match: 11. From germline, CDR1 is ENHRY and CDR2 SYGVKD. The CDR3 runs to 16 residues. CDR3 nucleotides: TGTGCCATCAGTGATCCCGGGACAGAAAGACTCTATGGCTACACCTTC. It translates to CAISDPGTERLYGYTF.

In its sample, this clone was seen a few times. The chain joins TRBV4-2 to TRBJ1-2; perhaps TRBD1 as D (6 bases). The germline V gene has CDR1 LGHNA and CDR2 YNFKEQ. V dropped 4 bases and J dropped 4 bases, with 22 bases sitting between them. The CDR3 runs to 17 residues. The DNA of the CDR3 is TGTGCCAGCAGCCGGGTAGGGGTACAGGGAGTTTCCTATGGCTACACCTTC. Amino acids: CASSRVGVQGVSYGYTF.

The rearrangement uses TRBV2 and TRBJ1-4; no clear D. With 1 base removed from V and 2 bases from J, the gap between germline ends came to 5 bases. Germline V gives CDR1 SNHLY, CDR2 FYNNEI. The CDR3 has 14 amino acids. The chain's CDR3 is CASSEVRTNEKLFF. CDR3 nucleotide sequence: TGTGCCAGCAGTGAAGTTCGGACTAATGAAAAACTGTTTTTT.

The chain recombines TRBV6-2 or TRBV6-3 with TRBJ2-7, with D perhaps matching TRBD2 (6 bases). Germline V gives CDR1 MNHEY, CDR2 SVGEGT. The CDR3 runs to 14 residues. The germline V and J ends were trimmed by 6 bases and 0 bases, with 12 bases remaining between them. The CDR3 DNA sequence: TGTGCCAGCAGCGGACTAAGGAGCTCCTACGAGCAGTACTTC. Its protein is CASSGLRSSYEQYF.

The gene calls are TRBV30 and TRBJ1-2; weak D call: TRBD1 (6 bases). Trimming pared 2 bases from V and 8 bases from J, leaving 18 bases between. Germline CDR1 reads GTSNPN; CDR2 reads SVGIG (reference sequence). This CDR3 contains 14 residues. Written as DNA, the CDR3 is TGTGCCTGGAGTACAACAGGGACGAGTTGGGGCTACACCTTC. Translation: CAWSTTGTSWGYTF.

The V and J genes are TRBV5-1 and TRBJ2-7, with 8 bases fitting TRBD2. Losses at the gene ends were 4 bases for V and 2 bases for J; bases not matched to a gene: 8. The CDR3 has 15 amino acids. Germline CDR1 reads SGHRS; CDR2 reads YFSETQ. The DNA for the CDR3 is TGCGCCAGCAGCCCGGGGGGGACTACACCCTACGAGCAGTACTTC. Protein product: CASSPGGTTPYEQYF.

The gene calls are TRBV7-8 and TRBJ1-2, with 9 nucleotides matching TRBD1. The CDR3 has 17 amino acids. Germline values: CDR1 SGHVS, CDR2 FQNEAQ. The trim removed 5 bases at V and 4 bases at J, leaving 14 bases unmatched. The CDR3 spells CASSPSGTGNPTYGYTF. The CDR3 nucleotides read TGTGCCAGCAGCCCTTCCGGGACAGGGAATCCCACCTATGGCTACACCTTC.

This clone showed up just once. The CDR3 loop is CASSQDRGRGYTF. CDR3 coding DNA: TGTGCCAGCAGCCAGGACAGGGGAAGAGGCTACACCTTC. The chain combines TRBV4-2 with TRBJ1-2; 9 positions match TRBD1. The germline gives CDR1 LGHNA, CDR2 YNFKEQ. This CDR3 has 13 residues. V lost 3 bases, J lost 8 bases, and 4 bases stayed unmatched.

The chain couples TRBV11-3 to TRBJ2-3, with 7 bases that match TRBD1. V lost 5 bases, J lost 2 bases, and 7 bases stayed unmatched. Per the germline V gene, CDR1 is SGHNT and CDR2 is YENEEA. The CDR3 covers 15 residues. CDR3: CASSPGQGDTDTQYF. In nucleotides, the CDR3 is TGTGCCAGCAGCCCCGGCCAGGGGGACACAGATACGCAGTATTTT.

J is TRBJ2-5 and V is TRBV29-1; 12 bases are shared with TRBD1. Germline trimming cut 7 bases from V and 5 bases from J; bases unmatched to any gene: 5. The CDR3 has 13 residues. CDR1 and CDR2 from the germline V gene are SQVTM and ANQGSEA. CDR3 sequence reads: CSGGTGGAETQYF. The DNA of the CDR3 is TGCAGCGGCGGGACAGGGGGCGCGGAGACCCAGTACTTC. Full variable domain (missing parts from reference TRBV29-1 and TRBJ2-5): SAVISQKPSRDICQRGTSLTIQCQVDSQVTMMFWYRQQPGQSLTLIATANQGSEATYESGFVIDKFPISRPNLTFSTLTVSNMSPEDSSIYLCSGGTGGAETQYFGPGTRLLVL.